This TCR beta chain was retrieved from a study of OX40 agonist ivuxolimab in advanced cancers. Study-level points and caveats: Nonresponders included some who also had low normalized T-cell clonal expansion. Expanded peripheral T-cell antigen specificity went undetermined.

The assay was immunoSEQ multiplex PCR, and TCRdb's table has in-frame clones only and misses some. The sample includes roughly 80,000 clones, around 84% of them seen just once. Of note for this clone: Its antigen remains unidentified. Distinct nucleotide sequences in the sample also encode this CDR3.

This TCR was sampled from an adult with an advanced solid tumor such as melanoma, head and neck, liver or kidney cancer. Here the sequenced sample was CD4+ or CD8+ T cells sorted from blood, taken in a trial of the OX40 agonist ivuxolimab.

As DNA, the CDR3 is TGTGCCAGTAGGCGGACAGGGGGGGCAGATACGCAGTATTTT. This encodes CASRRTGGADTQYF. This sequence joins TRBV19 and TRBJ2-3; 10 positions match TRBD1. The V gene's germline CDR1 is LNHDA and CDR2 SQIVND (reference sequence). The CDR3 is 14 residues long. The V gene end was trimmed by 6 bases and the J gene end by 4 bases; junction bases not matched to a gene: 4.